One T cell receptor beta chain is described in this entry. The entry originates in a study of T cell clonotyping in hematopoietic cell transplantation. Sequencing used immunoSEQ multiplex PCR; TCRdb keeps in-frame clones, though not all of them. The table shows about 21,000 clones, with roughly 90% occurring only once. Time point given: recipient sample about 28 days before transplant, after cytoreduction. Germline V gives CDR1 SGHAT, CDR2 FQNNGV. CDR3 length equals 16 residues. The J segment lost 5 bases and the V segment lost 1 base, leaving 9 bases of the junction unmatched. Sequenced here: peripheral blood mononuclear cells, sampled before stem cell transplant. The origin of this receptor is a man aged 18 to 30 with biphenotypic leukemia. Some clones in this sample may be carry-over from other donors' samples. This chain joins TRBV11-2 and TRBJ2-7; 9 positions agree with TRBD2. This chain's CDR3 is CASSLGAGGSLDEQYF. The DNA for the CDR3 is TGTGCCAGCAGCTTAGGGGCGGGAGGGAGTCTCGACGAGCAGTACTTC.